Below, 13 T cell receptor beta chains from the same sample are listed, as sequenced in a study of blood T cell repertoires in COVID-19. Method: immunoSEQ multiplex PCR; TCRdb's copy keeps in-frame clones and lacks some. The sample has around 300,000 clones, more than 70% seen once. The specimen sequenced was PBMCs or T cells enriched from blood (not recorded which). Every receptor here comes from a woman between 55 and 75 years old in a cohort exposed to, infected with or recovered from COVID-19 (not recorded which).

The V call is TRBV5-4, the J call TRBJ1-1, with TRBD1 identical over 7 bases. The CDR3 loop spans 15 amino acids. The V and J ends lost 3 bases and 5 bases, in that order; junction bases with no gene match: 10. CDR1 is SGHNT, CDR2 YYREEE, per germline (reference sequence). The CDR3 coding sequence is TGTGCCAGCAGCTCCCTAGGGGGCGGACTAACTGAAGCTTTCTTT. Translating gives CASSSLGGGLTEAFF.

J is TRBJ1-1 and V is TRBV7-9; weak D call: TRBD1 (6 bases). V was trimmed by 5 bases and J by 0 bases, leaving 16 bases between them. The V gene's germline CDR1 is SEHNR and CDR2 FQNEAQ (reference sequence). The CDR3 spans 16 residues. The CDR3 here is CASSPQGVGMNTEAFF. CDR3 coding DNA: TGTGCCAGCAGCCCACAGGGAGTCGGAATGAACACTGAAGCTTTCTTT.

This clone was picked up one time. This specimen includes other DNA sequences encoding the same CDR3. The chain carries TRBV5-1 and TRBJ2-5, with TRBD1 matching over 8 bases. The CDR3 has 14 residues. The germline V gene has CDR1 SGHRS and CDR2 YFSETQ. Trimming took 0 bases from V and 2 from J; bases not matched to a gene: 0. This CDR3 reads CASSLGTGQETQYF. CDR3 nucleotides: TGCGCCAGCAGCTTGGGGACAGGGCAAGAGACCCAGTACTTC.

The chain is built from TRBV14 and TRBJ2-1, with 14 bases identical to TRBD2. This CDR3 spans 18 amino acids. Germline V lookup: CDR1 SGHDN, CDR2 FVKESK. The V gene end was trimmed by 5 bases and the J gene end by 3 bases; junction bases not matched to a gene: 9. The CDR3 bases are TGTGCCAGCAGCGGCGGACTAGCGGGAGGTATCGTCTACAATGAGCAGTTCTTC. Its protein product is CASSGGLAGGIVYNEQFF.

For the CDR3, the DNA is TGCGCCAGTCGCGAGGAGGGGCGGAATAATTCACCCCTCCACTTT. It specifies CASREEGRNNSPLHF. This chain connects TRBV5-1 to TRBJ1-6, with D maybe TRBD1 (5 bases). Looked up from germline, CDR1 is SGHRS and CDR2 is YFSETQ. Trimming cost V 8 bases and J 5 bases, with 17 bases left between them. The CDR3 covers 15 residues.

This clone was observed a single time. The V and J genes are TRBV11-2 and TRBJ1-2, with TRBD1 identical over 8 bases. CDR1 is SGHAT, CDR2 FQNNGV, per germline. V gave up 5 bases and J gave up 8 bases; unmatched junction bases: 4. This CDR3 is 12 amino acids long. CDR3 protein: CASSPTGAGYTF. In DNA, the CDR3 is TGTGCCAGCAGCCCGACAGGGGCCGGCTACACCTTC.

The chain carries TRBV3-1 (or the pseudogene TRBV3-2) and TRBJ1-2, with D uncertain. The CDR3 contains 14 residues. The germline V gene has CDR1 LGHDT and CDR2 YNNKEL (reference sequence). Trimming removed 0 bases from V and 4 bases from J, with 9 bases in between. As DNA, the CDR3 is TGTGCCAGCAGCCAAGAAGACGGACTCTATGGCTACACCTTC. The encoded protein is CASSQEDGLYGYTF.

This clone has just one count. The chain couples TRBV4-2 to TRBJ1-2; TRBD1 might be the D (6 bases). The CDR3 loop spans 16 amino acids. CDR1 is LGHNA, CDR2 YNFKEQ, per germline. V dropped 3 bases and J dropped 8 bases, with 22 bases sitting between them. The CDR3 loop reads CASSQRPSAGDEGYTF. CDR3 nucleotide sequence: TGTGCCAGCAGCCAGCGGCCCTCAGCAGGGGATGAGGGCTACACCTTC.

A word on this clone: In the same sample, other DNA sequences code for this CDR3. The chain recombines TRBV4-2 with TRBJ1-4, with TRBD1 matching over 7 bases. The CDR3 runs to 15 residues. CDR1 is LGHNA and CDR2 is YNFKEQ in the germline V gene. J gave up 8 bases and V 0 bases, and 6 bases lay outside the gene matches. The CDR3 here is CASSQDEGAGEKLFF. In nucleotides, the CDR3 is TGTGCCAGCAGCCAAGACGAGGGGGCTGGGGAAAAACTGTTTTTT.

The chain uses TRBV4-2 and TRBJ2-7, with 11 nucleotides matching TRBD1. J was trimmed by 2 bases and V by 1 base; bases with no gene match: 1. The CDR3 runs to 15 residues. The germline CDR1 and CDR2 sequences are LGHNA and YNFKEQ. CDR3: CASSQGTGGAYEQYF. The CDR3 DNA sequence: TGTGCCAGCAGCCAAGGGACAGGGGGCGCCTACGAGCAGTACTTC.

This clone was recorded a few times. J is TRBJ1-3 and V is TRBV19, with D uncertain. CDR3 length: 15 amino acids. The V end lost 3 bases, the J end lost 0 bases, and 9 bases lay between the germline ends. The germline CDR1 and CDR2 sequences are LNHDA and SQIVND (reference sequence). In nucleotides, the CDR3 is TGTGCCAGTAGTATCCGGGTTGCCTCTGGAAACACCATATATTTT. Its protein is CASSIRVASGNTIYF.

The rearrangement uses TRBV4-1 and TRBJ2-1; D ambiguous. Germline CDR1 is MGHRA and CDR2 is YSYEKL. The CDR3 length is 14 residues. V was pared by 4 bases and J by 2 bases, with 9 bases between. The DNA for the CDR3 is TGCGCCAGCAGCCCCCCCCAGGCCTACAATGAGCAGTTCTTC. This sequence encodes CASSPPQAYNEQFF.

The rearrangement links TRBV29-1 to TRBJ2-1; D possibly corresponds to TRBD1 (6 bases). From germline, CDR1 is SQVTM and CDR2 ANQGSEA. The CDR3 has 14 amino acids. DNA of the CDR3: TGCATCGTGACAGGACTTAGCTCCTACAATGAGCAGTTCTTC. Residues: CIVTGLSSYNEQFF.